This T cell receptor (beta chain) was found in a study of cytomegalovirus exposure and HLA in healthy donors. The study's findings and limits: Among TCR beta chains, those listed as cytomegalovirus-associated numbered around 160. For most TCR sequences rarity was the rule, although some public TCRs occurred in many donors.

On this clone itself: Antigen: not known.

The junction had 15 bases not matched to a gene; V was cut back by 1 base and J by 7 bases. CDR3 length: 17 amino acids. Germline V lookup: CDR1 MDHEN, CDR2 SYDVKM. Clones were sequenced by immunoSEQ multiplex PCR, and TCRdb holds only the in-frame ones, with some missing. The table has fewer than 250,000 clones, more than 75% seen once. This TCR was sampled from a woman aged 18-29 years in good health and CMV-seropositive. The rearrangement links TRBV28 to TRBJ1-2; 7 bases match TRBD1. Specimen: PBMCs. The CDR3 loop is CASSLFLPGLRDSGYTF. In DNA form, the CDR3 reads TGTGCCAGCAGTTTATTCCTCCCGGGGCTGAGGGACAGTGGCTACACCTTC.